The 22 T cell receptor beta chains below were found in one sample sequenced in a study of T cell responses to AZD1222 COVID-19 vaccine. Assay: immunoSEQ multiplex PCR; the TCRdb copy retains only in-frame clones and omits some. The sample has 100,000 to 150,000 clones, more than 85% seen once. Sequenced material: peripheral blood, taken 28 days after the second AZD1222 dose. These receptor sequences come from an adult who received the AZD1222 COVID-19 vaccine.

This chain links TRBV30 with TRBJ2-7; D may be TRBD2 (5 bases). CDR3 length: 11 residues. The germline V gene has CDR1 GTSNPN and CDR2 SVGIG (reference sequence). V was trimmed by 5 bases and J by 5 bases, leaving 10 bases between them. This CDR3 is CAWRGPHEQYF. The CDR3 DNA sequence: TGTGCCTGGCGGGGTCCCCACGAGCAGTACTTC.

The chain is built from TRBV5-1 and TRBJ1-1; D is unresolved. The CDR3 totals 14 residues. Trimming shortened V by 2 bases and J by 1 base, and 9 bases separated the two germline ends. Per germline, CDR1 SGHRS and CDR2 YFSETQ. CDR3 sequence reads: CASSFGPGNTEAFF. The CDR3, as DNA: TGCGCCAGCAGCTTTGGGCCGGGGAACACTGAAGCTTTCTTT. Looking up the rest from reference TRBV5-1 and TRBJ1-1 gives the full variable domain: KAGVTQTPRYLIKTRGQQVTLSCSPISGHRSVSWYQQTPGQGLQFLFEYFSETQRNKGNFPGRFSGRQFSNSRSEMNVSTLELGDSALYLCASSFGPGNTEAFFGQGTRLTVV.

The chain uses TRBV6-2 or TRBV6-3 and TRBJ2-1; tentative D call: TRBD1 (5 bases). CDR1 and CDR2 from the germline V gene are MNHEY and SVGEGT. The CDR3 is 16 amino acids. V was pared by 4 bases and J by 1 base, with 14 bases between. DNA for the CDR3: TGTGCCAGCAGTTCCCAGTGGGGCGGATCCTACAATGAGCAGTTCTTC. Protein sequence: CASSSQWGGSYNEQFF.

The chain recombines TRBV5-1 with TRBJ2-7; no clear D. The V end was cut by 3 bases, the J end by 2 bases, with 3 bases between. The CDR3 loop spans 11 amino acids. Looked up from germline, CDR1 is SGHRS and CDR2 is YFSETQ. The CDR3 spells CASSSTYEQYF. The CDR3 bases are TGCGCCAGCAGCTCTACCTACGAGCAGTACTTC. Full variable domain (missing parts from reference TRBV5-1 and TRBJ2-7): KAGVTQTPRYLIKTRGQQVTLSCSPISGHRSVSWYQQTPGQGLQFLFEYFSETQRNKGNFPGRFSGRQFSNSRSEMNVSTLELGDSALYLCASSSTYEQYFGPGTRLTVT.

This sequence joins TRBV12-5 and TRBJ1-2; 7 nucleotides align to TRBD1. J gave up 8 bases and V 0 bases, and 9 bases lay outside the gene matches. CDR1 is LGHNT, CDR2 FRNRAP, per germline. The CDR3 is 15 amino acids. CDR3 sequence reads: CASGLVGGPRGGYTF. CDR3 sequence (DNA): TGTGCTAGTGGTTTGGTAGGGGGCCCCAGAGGAGGCTACACCTTC.

The chain employs TRBV6-2 or TRBV6-3 and TRBJ1-5; no clear D gene. CDR1 is MNHEY, CDR2 SVGEGT, per germline. There are 15 residues in the CDR3. The V end lost 0 bases, the J end lost 3 bases, and 9 bases lay between the germline ends. The CDR3 coding sequence is TGTGCCAGCAGTTACTCGAGCGCCTTCAATCAGCCCCAGCATTTT. Translating it yields CASSYSSAFNQPQHF.

The CDR3 region is CASSQEGKVGAGYEQYF. Written as DNA, the CDR3 is TGTGCCAGCAGCCAAGAAGGAAAGGTCGGGGCCGGATACGAGCAGTACTTC. The J gene is TRBJ2-7, the V gene TRBV4-2; D may correspond to TRBD1 or TRBD2 (5 bases each). CDR1 LGHNA and CDR2 YNFKEQ come from the germline V gene. V was shortened by 0 bases and J by 4 bases, with 19 bases between the two germline ends. The CDR3 totals 17 residues.

The V and J genes are TRBV19 and TRBJ2-7; 10 bases fit TRBD1. CDR3 length equals 15 residues. From germline, CDR1 is LNHDA and CDR2 SQIVND (reference sequence). The V segment lost 4 bases and the J segment 2 bases; nucleotides outside the gene matches: 5. The CDR3 sequence: CASSTTGQGTYEQYF. CDR3 DNA: TGTGCCAGTAGTACCACGGGACAGGGGACCTACGAGCAGTACTTC.

The chain joins TRBV3-1 (or the pseudogene TRBV3-2) to TRBJ1-6; D remains unclear. Trimming took 3 bases from V and 9 from J, leaving 15 bases between them. CDR1 is LGHDT and CDR2 is YNNKEL in the germline V gene (reference sequence). The CDR3 runs 15 residues. CDR3 coding DNA: TGTGCCAGCAGCCAGTTGACTGATCCTCGTTCACCCCTCCACTTT. It yields the protein CASSQLTDPRSPLHF.

In this sample, this clone turned up a few times. Mismatch with germline at one junction end may stem from a read error. The rearrangement uses TRBV27 and TRBJ1-1; D perhaps matches TRBD1 (6 bases). CDR3 length equals 13 residues. The germline gives CDR1 MNHEY, CDR2 SMNVEV (reference sequence). CDR3 protein: CATAGELNAEAFF. The CDR3 DNA is TGTGCCACCGCAGGGGAATTGAACGCTGAAGCTTTCTTT.

The chain combines TRBV11-2 with TRBJ2-3; D gene uncertain. CDR1 is SGHAT and CDR2 is FQNNGV in the germline V gene. CDR3 length: 13 amino acids. The ends were cut back, 2 bases at V and 2 bases at J, with 5 bases in the middle. CDR3 protein: CASSLRVTDTQYF. CDR3 coding DNA: TGTGCCAGCAGCTTAAGGGTCACAGATACGCAGTATTTT.

This clone was detected once. The chain uses TRBV5-1 and TRBJ2-5, with TRBD2 as a possible D gene (6 bases). The CDR3 loop spans 14 amino acids. Trimming removed 2 bases from V and 1 base from J, with 9 bases in between. CDR1 SGHRS and CDR2 YFSETQ come from the germline V gene. The CDR3 coding sequence is TGCGCCAGCAGCTTCCGGGACTCCCAAGAGACCCAGTACTTC. Translating gives CASSFRDSQETQYF.

This chain uses TRBV7-2 with TRBJ2-3, with TRBD2 identical over 8 bases. The germline gives CDR1 SGHTA, CDR2 FQGNSA. The CDR3 totals 15 residues. V shed 4 bases, J shed 8 bases, and the junction held 11 bases outside the gene matches. CDR3 nucleotides: TGTGCCAGCAGCTCCGTACTAGCGGTGGGCGGTACGCAGTATTTT. This translates into CASSSVLAVGGTQYF.

The V call is TRBV6-1, the J call TRBJ2-5; tentative D call: TRBD2 (6 bases). Germline V gives CDR1 MNHNS, CDR2 SASEGT. This CDR3 has 14 residues. The V end was cut by 0 bases, the J end by 5 bases, with 10 bases between. This chain's CDR3 is CASSEAHGGETQYF. In DNA form, the CDR3 reads TGTGCCAGCAGTGAAGCGCACGGAGGGGAGACCCAGTACTTC.

The CDR3 DNA follows: TGTGCCAGCAGTGAACAGGGGGCTGCTGGTGGCTACACCTTC. This gives the protein CASSEQGAAGGYTF. V usage is TRBV6-4 and J usage is TRBJ1-2; 9 nucleotides line up with TRBD1. J was trimmed by 7 bases and V by 3 bases; bases with no gene match: 6. Germline V gives CDR1 MRHNA, CDR2 SNTAGT. CDR3 size: 14 residues.

The V gene is TRBV5-8, the J gene TRBJ1-2; D is uncertain. Looked up from germline, CDR1 is SGHTS and CDR2 is YDEGEE. V lost 1 base, J lost 7 bases, and 17 bases lay in between. This CDR3 contains 15 residues. The CDR3, as DNA: TGTGCCAGCAGCTTGAGGGTCCGAAGGATTGTTGGCTACACCTTC. Amino acids: CASSLRVRRIVGYTF.

The rearrangement links TRBV30 to TRBJ2-5, with D maybe TRBD2 (6 bases). This CDR3 spans 13 amino acids. The V gene's germline CDR1 is GTSNPN and CDR2 SVGIG (reference sequence). With 0 bases removed from V and 7 bases from J, the gap between germline ends came to 12 bases. CDR3 protein: CAWSVGDGGTQYF. In nucleotides, the CDR3 is TGTGCCTGGAGTGTAGGAGACGGGGGGACCCAGTACTTC.

The J gene is TRBJ1-5, the V gene TRBV6-5; TRBD1 aligns across 7 bases. This CDR3 contains 14 residues. The junction had 7 bases not matched to a gene; V was cut back by 6 bases and J by 5 bases. CDR1 and CDR2 (germline): MNHEY, SVGAGI. CDR3 sequence (DNA): TGTGCCAGCAGCCCCGAACAGGGGTATCAGCCCCAGCATTTT. Translated: CASSPEQGYQPQHF.

The chain recombines TRBV5-1 with TRBJ2-7, with 10 bases matching TRBD2. CDR1 and CDR2 (germline): SGHRS, YFSETQ. V dropped 3 bases and J dropped 3; count of bases not matched to a gene: 12. The CDR3 covers 17 residues. The CDR3 nucleotides are TGCGCCAGCAGCTCTTCGGGGGGTACTAGCGGGATCTACGAGCAGTACTTC. It translates to CASSSSGGTSGIYEQYF.

V usage is TRBV5-6 and J usage is TRBJ1-2; 7 bases fit TRBD1. This CDR3 has 18 residues. Germline loops: CDR1 SGHDT, CDR2 YYEEEE. V shed 0 bases, J shed 3 bases, and the junction held 14 bases outside the gene matches. The CDR3 spells CASSLDGWLGTADYGYTF. The CDR3, as DNA: TGTGCCAGCAGCTTGGACGGATGGTTAGGGACAGCGGACTATGGCTACACCTTC.

The chain has TRBV7-2 and TRBJ2-1, with D hard to call. The length of the CDR3 is 14 residues. Germline V gene lookup returns CDR1 SGHTA and CDR2 FQGNSA. V lost 1 base and J 1 base, leaving 5 bases between the germline ends. CDR3 sequence: CASSLDWSYNEQFF. The CDR3 DNA reads TGTGCCAGCAGCTTAGACTGGTCCTACAATGAGCAGTTCTTC.

The J gene is TRBJ1-6, the V gene TRBV6-1, with TRBD1 matching 10 bases. V lost 1 base, J lost 16 bases, and 7 bases stayed unmatched. Germline CDR1 and CDR2: MNHNS and SASEGT. CDR3 length: 14 amino acids. The CDR3 nucleotides read TGTGCCAGCAGTGAAGGACAGGGGGCCCGGTATCTCCACTTT. Protein: CASSEGQGARYLHF.